The 20 T cell receptor beta chains below were found in one sample sequenced in a study of blood T cell repertoires in COVID-19. Assay used: immunoSEQ multiplex PCR; TCRdb lists only in-frame clones, some missing. Here the sample spans about 70,000 clones, 80% being singletons. Material for sequencing was peripheral blood. The receptors come from a man in his 70s who had recovered from COVID-19.

The V and J genes are TRBV5-1 and TRBJ2-2; TRBD2 matches 7 bases. Germline V CDR1 and CDR2: SGHRS, YFSETQ. There are 15 residues in the CDR3. The ends lost 2 bases at V and 0 bases at J; junction bases unmatched: 1. As DNA, the CDR3 is TGCGCCAGCAGCTTAAGCGGGGCGAACACCGGGGAGCTGTTTTTT. Translation gives CASSLSGANTGELFF.

The genes are TRBV6-5 and TRBJ2-4; 10 nucleotides line up with TRBD2. This CDR3 spans 16 amino acids. V lost 4 bases to trimming and J lost 0 bases; unmatched junction nucleotides: 3. Germline loops: CDR1 MNHEY, CDR2 SVGAGI. CDR3 sequence (DNA): TGTGCCAGCAGTTCCGGGACTAGCGCAGCCAAAAACATTCAGTACTTC. It encodes CASSSGTSAAKNIQYF.

This clone came up once. No DNA is shown, since the ends of the CDR3 on it are uncertain; the CDR3 is the one TCRdb lists. The chain links TRBV21-1 to TRBJ1-2; the table's D call TRBD1 went unverified against the DNA. TRBV21-1 is shown as a pseudogene. Including both end residues, the CDR3 is 14 amino acids long. CDR3 loop: CASSVGTGNYGYTF.

This clone was picked up one time. The chain carries TRBV10-3 and TRBJ2-7, with TRBD2 matching 8 bases. This CDR3 is 13 amino acids long. V shed 4 bases and J 5 bases; nucleotides not matched to a gene: 4. Germline CDR1 is ENHRY and CDR2 is SYGVKD. The CDR3 region has the DNA TGTGCCATCAGTGCGGGGGGGCCTAACGAGCAGTACTTC. Translation: CAISAGGPNEQYF.

The rearrangement joins TRBV7-2 to TRBJ1-2, with no clear D. The CDR3 consists of 13 residues. CDR1 and CDR2 (germline): SGHTA, FQGNSA. V lost 5 bases to trimming and J lost 0 bases, with 7 bases between them. The CDR3 sequence: CASSVGANYGYTF. CDR3 bases: TGTGCCAGCAGCGTCGGAGCTAACTATGGCTACACCTTC.

The chain carries TRBV11-2 and TRBJ1-4, with 9 bases matching TRBD1. Germline V gives CDR1 SGHAT, CDR2 FQNNGV. V trimming: 5 bases; J trimming: 5 bases; junction bases outside the gene matches: 6. The CDR3 has 15 residues. The CDR3 is CASSRAGTGNEKLFF. CDR3 bases: TGTGCCAGCAGCCGCGCCGGGACAGGGAATGAAAAACTGTTTTTT.

In its sample, this clone was seen a few times. The chain couples TRBV7-2 to TRBJ2-5, with D possibly TRBD1 on 6 matching bases. The CDR3 spans 14 residues. Trimming removed 2 bases from V and 5 bases from J, with 12 bases in between. In germline, CDR1 is SGHTA, CDR2 FQGNSA. CDR3 coding DNA: TGTGCCAGCAGCTTACTGGGACATGGCGAGACCCAGTACTTC. It is translated as CASSLLGHGETQYF.

The J gene is TRBJ2-5, the V gene TRBV7-3, with 14 bases matching TRBD2. The CDR3 has 19 residues. Per the germline V gene, CDR1 is SGHTA and CDR2 is FQGTGA. V shed 2 bases and J 0 bases; nucleotides not matched to a gene: 8. The CDR3 region is CASSLYNGLAGGYQETQYF. CDR3 in DNA: TGTGCCAGCAGCTTATATAATGGACTAGCGGGGGGTTACCAAGAGACCCAGTACTTC.

This clone turned up a few times. The V and J genes are TRBV2 and TRBJ2-2, with D perhaps matching TRBD1 (6 bases). V was cut by 6 bases and J by 1 base, with 9 bases left in between. Germline V lookup: CDR1 SNHLY, CDR2 FYNNEI. The CDR3 has 14 amino acids. The CDR3 DNA reads TGTGCCAGCAGGGACAGTGAGAACACCGGGGAGCTGTTTTTT. It is translated as CASRDSENTGELFF.

This clone occurred a few times. This chain uses TRBV29-1 with TRBJ2-3, with 9 positions matching TRBD1. Germline lookup yields CDR1 SQVTM and CDR2 ANQGSEA. The CDR3 spans 16 residues. Germline trimming cut 2 bases from V and 4 bases from J; bases unmatched to any gene: 10. DNA for the CDR3: TGCAGCGTTGAAAAGCAAACAGGACAGGGGTCAGATACGCAGTATTTT. Residues: CSVEKQTGQGSDTQYF.

The chain has TRBV19 and TRBJ2-5, with TRBD1 identical over 7 bases. Trimming at V came to 2 bases and at J to 5 bases, leaving 5 bases not matched to a gene. Looked up from germline, CDR1 is LNHDA and CDR2 is SQIVND (reference sequence). The CDR3 has 14 residues. CDR3 nucleotide sequence: TGTGCCAGTAGTATAACAGGGGCTCCGGAGACCCAGTACTTC. This gives the protein CASSITGAPETQYF.

This clone came up once. The chain employs TRBV2 and TRBJ2-5; 7 bases agree with TRBD1. Trimming removed 1 base from V and 3 bases from J; junction bases left unmatched: 5. The germline CDR1 and CDR2 sequences are SNHLY and FYNNEI. The CDR3 loop spans 15 amino acids. The CDR3 bases are TGTGCCAGCAGTGAAGAAACCGGGACAGAAGAGACCCAGTACTTC. It codes for CASSEETGTEETQYF.

Only a few counts were recorded for this clone. This sequence joins TRBV4-3 and TRBJ2-2, with 7 bases that match TRBD2. Germline assignment: CDR1 LGHNA and CDR2 YSLEER. The CDR3 contains 17 residues. Trimming cost V 0 bases and J 3 bases; bases outside gene matches: 7. The CDR3 loop reads CASSQDPGGEDTGELFF. The CDR3, as DNA: TGCGCCAGCAGCCAAGATCCGGGGGGAGAGGACACCGGGGAGCTGTTTTTT.

The chain uses TRBV11-3 and TRBJ1-1; unclear D gene. Deletions cut 4 bases from V and 6 bases from J, with 21 bases between. This CDR3 has 16 residues. CDR1 and CDR2 (germline): SGHNT, YENEEA. CDR3 nucleotides: TGTGCCAGCAGCTCTCTGTCGGGCCGGACTGTCGCTGAAGCTTTCTTT. This codes for CASSSLSGRTVAEAFF.

V is TRBV10-1 and J is TRBJ2-7, with D possibly being TRBD2 (6 bases). This CDR3 has 14 amino acids. Per the germline V gene, CDR1 is WNHNN and CDR2 is SYGVQD (reference sequence). V lost 3 bases and J 3 bases, leaving 12 bases between the germline ends. The CDR3 region is CASSESRLDYEQYF. DNA for the CDR3: TGCGCCAGCAGTGAATCTCGACTAGACTACGAGCAGTACTTC.

J is TRBJ1-6 and V is TRBV3-1 (or the pseudogene TRBV3-2); 10 nucleotides line up with TRBD1. Germline CDR1 reads LGHDT; CDR2 reads YNNKEL (reference sequence). This CDR3 is built from 15 residues. J was trimmed by 9 bases and V by 4 bases; bases with no gene match: 6. The CDR3 DNA sequence: TGTGCCAGCAGCCGTCCGGGACAGGGGTCTTCACCCCTCCACTTT. Translation gives CASSRPGQGSSPLHF.

This clone has a single count. V is TRBV28 and J is TRBJ1-5; D gene uncertain. CDR3 length equals 12 residues. Between the trimmed V and J ends, which lost 7 bases and 9 bases, there was a span of 13 bases. The V gene's germline CDR1 is MDHEN and CDR2 SYDVKM. Here the CDR3 reads CASKAVYRPQHF. In DNA, the CDR3 is TGTGCCAGCAAAGCGGTATATCGGCCCCAGCATTTT.

The V call is TRBV7-2, the J call TRBJ1-1; a possible D gene is TRBD1 (6 bases). Trimming removed 6 bases at V and 0 bases at J, with 14 bases between. CDR3 length equals 15 residues. Germline CDR1 is SGHTA and CDR2 is FQGNSA. The CDR3 DNA reads TGTGCCAGCAGTTTTGAGGGGGACATGAACACTGAAGCTTTCTTT. This gives the protein CASSFEGDMNTEAFF. Combining the CDR3 with reference TRBV7-2 and TRBJ1-1 gives the whole variable domain GAGVSQSPSNKVTEKGKDVELRCDPISGHTALYWYRQSLGQGLEFLIYFQGNSAPDKSGLPSDRFSAERTGGSVSTLTIQRTQQEDSAVYLCASSFEGDMNTEAFFGQGTRLTVV.

This clone came up a few times. The chain employs TRBV28 and TRBJ2-3, with a possible D match to TRBD2 (6 bases). This CDR3 region has 16 residues. From germline, CDR1 is MDHEN and CDR2 SYDVKM. V shed 6 bases and J shed 3 bases, with 19 bases lying between them. Here the CDR3 DNA reads TGTGCCAGCAGCGAAAGGGTGGCGGGAAGAACAGATACGCAGTATTTT. As protein: CASSERVAGRTDTQYF.

The gene calls are TRBV5-1 and TRBJ2-5; TRBD1 is a possible D gene (6 bases). Germline V gene sequence: CDR1 SGHRS, CDR2 YFSETQ. The CDR3 length is 15 residues. V was cut by 0 bases and J by 7 bases, with 16 bases left in between. The CDR3 is CASSLGGGNLGTQYF. The CDR3, as DNA: TGCGCCAGCAGCTTGGGAGGGGGTAACTTGGGGACCCAGTACTTC.